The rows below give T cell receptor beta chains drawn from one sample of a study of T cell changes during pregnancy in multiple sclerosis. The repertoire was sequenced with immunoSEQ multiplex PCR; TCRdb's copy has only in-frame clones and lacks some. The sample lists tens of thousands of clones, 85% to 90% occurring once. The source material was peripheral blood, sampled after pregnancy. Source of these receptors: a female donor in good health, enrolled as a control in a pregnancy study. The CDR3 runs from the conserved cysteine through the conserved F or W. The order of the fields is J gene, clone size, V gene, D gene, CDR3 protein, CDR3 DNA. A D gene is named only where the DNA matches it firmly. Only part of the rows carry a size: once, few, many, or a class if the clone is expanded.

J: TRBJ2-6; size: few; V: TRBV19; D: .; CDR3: CASSIAGGAGANVLTF; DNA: TGTGCCAGTAGTATAGCGGGGGGCGCCGGGGCCAACGTCCTGACTTTC
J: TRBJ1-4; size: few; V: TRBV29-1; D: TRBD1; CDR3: CSALITDRGSEKLFF; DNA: TGCAGCGCACTTATAACGGACAGGGGAAGCGAAAAACTGTTTTTT
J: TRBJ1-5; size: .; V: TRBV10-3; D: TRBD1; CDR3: CAISRDRGAQPQHF; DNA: TGTGCCATCAGCCGGGACAGGGGGGCTCAGCCCCAGCATTTT
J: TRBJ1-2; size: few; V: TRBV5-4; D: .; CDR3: CAIQTLGGAYGYTF; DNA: TGTGCCATCCAGACCCTGGGGGGGGCCTATGGCTACACCTTC
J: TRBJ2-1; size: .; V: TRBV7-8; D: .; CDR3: CASSARSASYNEQFF; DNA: TGTGCCAGCAGCGCGCGGTCCGCTTCCTACAATGAGCAGTTCTTC
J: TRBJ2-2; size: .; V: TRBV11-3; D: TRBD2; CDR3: CASSLVGGGGSTGELFF; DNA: TGTGCCAGCAGCTTAGTGGGCGGGGGGGGCAGCACCGGGGAGCTGTTTTTT
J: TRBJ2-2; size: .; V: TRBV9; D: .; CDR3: CASSGTGKNTGELFF; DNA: TGTGCCAGCAGCGGGACCGGGAAAAACACCGGGGAGCTGTTTTTT
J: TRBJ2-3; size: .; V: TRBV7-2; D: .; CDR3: CASSRRSDTQYF; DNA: TGTGCCAGCAGCCGTCGGTCCGATACGCAGTATTTT
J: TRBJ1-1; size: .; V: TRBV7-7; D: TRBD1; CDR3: CASSFPPKGANTEAFF; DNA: TGTGCCAGCAGCTTTCCCCCCAAGGGGGCGAACACTGAAGCTTTCTTT
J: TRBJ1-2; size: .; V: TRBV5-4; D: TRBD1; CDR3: CASSSAQGARGYTF; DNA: TGTGCCAGCAGCTCCGCACAGGGGGCGCGTGGCTACACCTTC
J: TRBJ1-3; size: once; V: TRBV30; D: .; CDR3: CAWSGPFSGNTIYF; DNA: TGTGCCTGGAGTGGGCCTTTCTCTGGAAACACCATATATTTT
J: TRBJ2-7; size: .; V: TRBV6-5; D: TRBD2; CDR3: CASSYTKAGENEQYF; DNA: TGTGCCAGCAGTTACACAAAAGCGGGAGAGAACGAGCAGTACTTC
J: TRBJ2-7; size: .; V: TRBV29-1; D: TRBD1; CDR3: CSVADRGRNLWDEQYF; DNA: TGCAGCGTTGCGGACAGGGGGCGGAATCTTTGGGACGAGCAGTACTTC
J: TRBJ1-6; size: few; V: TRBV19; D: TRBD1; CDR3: CASRNQGGGSPLHF; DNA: TGTGCCAGTAGGAATCAAGGGGGCGGTTCACCCCTCCACTTT
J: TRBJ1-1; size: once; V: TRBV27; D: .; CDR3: CASSIGVYTEAFF; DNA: TGTGCCAGCAGTATAGGGGTTTATACTGAAGCTTTCTTT
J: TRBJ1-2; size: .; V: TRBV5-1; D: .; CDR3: CASSSGEIYGYTF; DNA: TGCGCCAGCAGCTCAGGGGAGATTTATGGCTACACCTTC
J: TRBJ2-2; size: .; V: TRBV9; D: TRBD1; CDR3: CASSGTGENTGELFF; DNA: TGTGCCAGCAGCGGGACAGGGGAGAACACCGGGGAGCTGTTTTTT
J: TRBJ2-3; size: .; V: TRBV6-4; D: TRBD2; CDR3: CASSVAGGHGDTQYF; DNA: TGTGCCAGCAGTGTAGCGGGGGGGCATGGAGATACGCAGTATTTT
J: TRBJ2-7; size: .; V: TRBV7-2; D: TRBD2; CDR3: CASSLALTSGYEQYF; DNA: TGTGCCAGCAGCTTAGCACTCACTAGCGGCTACGAGCAGTACTTC
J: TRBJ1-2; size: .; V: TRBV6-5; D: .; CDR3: CASTTGGNYGYTF; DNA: TGTGCCAGCACCACCGGGGGGAACTATGGCTACACCTTC
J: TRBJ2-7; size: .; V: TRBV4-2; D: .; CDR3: CASSQSSAGSYEQYF; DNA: TGTGCCAGCAGCCAAAGCAGCGCCGGTTCCTACGAGCAGTACTTC
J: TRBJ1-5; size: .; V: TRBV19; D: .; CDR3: CASSIGAQGSNQPQHF; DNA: TGTGCCAGTAGTATAGGAGCACAGGGTTCGAATCAGCCCCAGCATTTT
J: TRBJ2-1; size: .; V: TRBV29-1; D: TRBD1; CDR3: CSVVQGARSWNEQFF; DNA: TGCAGCGTTGTACAGGGGGCTCGATCGTGGAATGAGCAGTTCTTC
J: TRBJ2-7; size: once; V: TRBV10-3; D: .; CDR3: CAISESNQRAHEQYF; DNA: TGTGCCATCAGTGAGTCCAACCAGCGGGCCCACGAGCAGTACTTC
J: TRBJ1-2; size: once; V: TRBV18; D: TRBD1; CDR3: CASSSNSQGADGYTF; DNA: TGTGCCAGCTCATCCAATTCTCAGGGGGCTGATGGCTACACCTTC
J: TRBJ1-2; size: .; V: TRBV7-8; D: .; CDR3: CASSLDRRSNYGYTF; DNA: TGTGCCAGCAGCTTGGACAGACGATCGAACTATGGCTACACCTTC
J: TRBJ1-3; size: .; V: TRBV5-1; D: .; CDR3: CASSLNQAGAGNTIYF; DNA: TGCGCCAGCAGCTTAAACCAGGCCGGCGCTGGAAACACCATATATTTT
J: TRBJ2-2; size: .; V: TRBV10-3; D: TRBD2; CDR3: CAISVGLANTGELFF; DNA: TGTGCCATCAGCGTGGGACTAGCAAACACCGGGGAGCTGTTTTTT
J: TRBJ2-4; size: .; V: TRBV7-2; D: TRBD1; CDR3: CASSLAGDRAHIQYF; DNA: TGTGCCAGCAGCTTAGCGGGCGACAGGGCCCACATTCAGTACTTC
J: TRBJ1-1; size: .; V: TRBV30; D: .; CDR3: CAWNEGNTEAFF; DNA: TGTGCCTGGAATGAGGGGAACACTGAAGCTTTCTTT
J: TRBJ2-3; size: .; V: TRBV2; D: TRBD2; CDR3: CASSPGLAGGTDTQYF; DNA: TGTGCCAGCAGCCCGGGACTAGCGGGAGGCACAGATACGCAGTATTTT
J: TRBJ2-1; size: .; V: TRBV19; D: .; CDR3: CASTRGAGEQFF; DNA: TGTGCCAGTACCCGGGGGGCGGGTGAGCAGTTCTTC
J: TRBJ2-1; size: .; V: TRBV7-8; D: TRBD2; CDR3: CASSPPLQRGLYNEQFF; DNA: TGTGCCAGCAGCCCGCCCCTCCAGCGGGGCCTTTACAATGAGCAGTTCTTC
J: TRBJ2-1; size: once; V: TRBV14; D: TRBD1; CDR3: CASSQERGGLNEQFF; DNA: TGTGCCAGCAGCCAAGAGAGAGGGGGCTTAAATGAGCAGTTCTTC
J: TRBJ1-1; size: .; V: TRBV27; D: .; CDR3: CASSLGSPNTEAFF; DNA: TGTGCCAGCAGTTTAGGCAGTCCTAACACTGAAGCTTTCTTT
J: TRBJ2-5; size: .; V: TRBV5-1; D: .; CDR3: CASSQPIEETQYF; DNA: TGCGCCAGCAGCCAACCTATTGAAGAGACCCAGTACTTC
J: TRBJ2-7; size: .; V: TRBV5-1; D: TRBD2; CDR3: CASSPRETWGGEQYF; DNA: TGCGCCAGCAGCCCCCGGGAGACTTGGGGGGGCGAGCAGTACTTC
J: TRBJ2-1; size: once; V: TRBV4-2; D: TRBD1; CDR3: CASSHVGQGNEQFF; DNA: TGTGCCAGCAGCCACGTCGGACAGGGAAATGAGCAGTTCTTC
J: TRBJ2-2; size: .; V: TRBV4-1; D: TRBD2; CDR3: CASSQGVGGANTGELFF; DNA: TGCGCCAGCAGCCAAGGAGTCGGGGGGGCGAACACCGGGGAGCTGTTTTTT
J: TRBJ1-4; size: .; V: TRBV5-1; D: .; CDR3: CASTPSGRSVGEKLFF; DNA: TGCGCCAGCACCCCGAGTGGCAGGTCGGTTGGTGAAAAACTGTTTTTT
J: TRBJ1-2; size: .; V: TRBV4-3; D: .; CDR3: CASSQSRQNSYGYTF; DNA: TGCGCCAGCAGCCAATCACGACAGAATTCCTATGGCTACACCTTC
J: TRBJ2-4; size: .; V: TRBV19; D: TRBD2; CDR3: CASRPPTSGLAKNIQYF; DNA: TGTGCCAGTAGACCTCCGACTAGCGGTTTAGCCAAAAACATTCAGTACTTC
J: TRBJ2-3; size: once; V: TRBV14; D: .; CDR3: CASSHRFGDTQYF; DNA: TGTGCCAGCAGCCACCGATTCGGAGATACGCAGTATTTT